This T cell receptor beta chain derives from a study of blood T cell repertoires in COVID-19 (dated by TCRdb to 2019 to 2021). As for the study more broadly: Samples covering the acute and convalescent phases of COVID-19 were provided by collaborators in the United States, Italy and Spain. The prospective study material was composed of cDNA or gDNA derived from T cells, B-cell-depleted T cells, or PBMCs. The dataset comprised deeply sampled blood TCRbeta repertoires from subjects exposed to, actively infected with, or recovered from COVID-19. The repertoires were made available in a free public database intended to serve as a resource for research on the immune response to SARS-CoV-2. Samples came from the ongoing ImmuneRACE study (first 160 participants) plus 1,254 subjects from 6 global collaborators. A de-identified subject ID, COVID-19 status, age in years and sex were almost always included in the sample metadata. Where HLA class I and class II types were available, the types were taken from metadata supplied by the sample provider, not from assay-based typing.

The paper as a whole reports these results and caveats: Clinical and demographic metadata were provided uncurated, with the amount varying by source and participant.

A note on this clone: No cognate antigen has been identified for it. No base quality values were provided; no much bigger clone lies one nucleotide off.

Collaborating institutions collected whole blood in K2EDTA tubes following their own protocols. For TCRbeta analysis, collaborators shipped samples as frozen whole blood, isolated PBMCs, or DNA extracted from either of those sample types. Trimming removed 0 bases from V and 0 bases from J, leaving 10 bases between the germline ends. Per the germline V gene, SGHRS is the CDR1 and YFSETQ is the CDR2. The CDR3 contains 16 residues, cysteine and phenylalanine counted. Kept here is only the CDR3 DNA, which spans 48 bases and is read in frame from base 1. TCRbeta CDR3 regions were amplified from genomic DNA by means of the immunoSEQ Assay, a bias-controlled multiplex PCR. The study's processing was this. Nucleated cell counts per sample were estimated from amplification of reference gene primers within the assay. To quantify the absolute abundance of each unique TCRbeta CDR3 rearrangement, sequence reads were collapsed and filtered. For each sample, productive Simpson clonality was calculated as the square root of Simpson's diversity index over productive rearrangements. Sourced from immuneACCESS, this table was stored by TCRdb with only in-frame sequences that have V and J called. A share of the clones is absent; for the studies checked, an unresolved V gene accounts for under half, and the remainder has no known explanation. That table furnishes V, J and clone size, whereas the DNA furnished D and trimming. This sample is represented by 100,000 to 150,000 clones; 84% of them were singletons. Around 1.4% of the sample belongs to the ten largest clones.

In this chain, TRBV5-1 is recombined with TRBJ2-1; 5 matching bases give a weak D call of TRBD2. The sequence derives from a man aged 55 to 69 with acute or convalescent COVID-19. Sequencing used peripheral blood. The encoded CDR3 is CASSLGTGSSYNEQFF. The sequence in DNA is TGCGCCAGCAGCTTGGGTACTGGGAGCTCCTACAATGAGCAGTTCTTC.